Sequencing of this T cell receptor beta chain was carried out in a study of cytomegalovirus exposure and HLA in healthy donors. Primers: 60 Vbeta forward and 13 Jbeta reverse. Generated by immunoSEQ multiplex PCR, the TCRdb table keeps only in-frame clones and is missing some. Seen here are around 150,000 clones, roughly 85% observed once, and the top ten hold roughly 0.7%. V was clipped by 3 bases and J by 7 bases; unmatched bases: 4. The CDR3 sequence is 13 residues long. Germline assignment: CDR1 SGDLS and CDR2 YYNGEE. This clone was found a few times. The chain carries TRBV9 and TRBJ2-7, with 10 nucleotides matching TRBD2. The sequence was obtained from a male donor in good health and CMV-seronegative. Sequencing was performed on PBMCs. This chain's CDR3 is CASSASGGGEQYF. Written as DNA, the CDR3 is TGTGCCAGCAGCGCTAGCGGGGGAGGGGAGCAGTACTTC.